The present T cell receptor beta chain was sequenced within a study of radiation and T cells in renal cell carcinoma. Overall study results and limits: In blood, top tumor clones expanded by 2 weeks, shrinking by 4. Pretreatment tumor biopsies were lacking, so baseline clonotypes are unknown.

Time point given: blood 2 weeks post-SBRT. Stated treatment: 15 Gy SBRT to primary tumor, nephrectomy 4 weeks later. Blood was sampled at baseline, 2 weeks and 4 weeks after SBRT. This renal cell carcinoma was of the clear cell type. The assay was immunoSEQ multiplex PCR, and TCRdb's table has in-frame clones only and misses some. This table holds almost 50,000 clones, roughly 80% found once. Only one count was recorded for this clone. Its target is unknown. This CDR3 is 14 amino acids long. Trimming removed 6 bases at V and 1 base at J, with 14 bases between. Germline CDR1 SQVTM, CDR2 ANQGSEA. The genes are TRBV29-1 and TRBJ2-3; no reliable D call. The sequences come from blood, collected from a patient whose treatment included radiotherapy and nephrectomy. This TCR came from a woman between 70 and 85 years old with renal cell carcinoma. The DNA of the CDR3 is TGCAGCGTGGTTTCCCTAAGGGGCACAGATACGCAGTATTTT. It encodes CSVVSLRGTDTQYF.